The 23 T cell receptor beta chains in this list originate from one sample, sequenced in a study of T cell responses to AZD1222 COVID-19 vaccine. Clones were read by immunoSEQ multiplex PCR, and TCRdb kept only the in-frame ones, dropping some. The sample yields 85,000 to 90,000 clones, more than 90% seen once. Source: peripheral blood, taken on day 0 of AZD1222 vaccination. The receptors derive from an adult in good health.

V usage is TRBV12-3 or TRBV12-4 and J usage is TRBJ2-7; a possible D gene is TRBD2 (6 bases). The V end was cut by 5 bases, the J end by 3 bases, with 11 bases between. The CDR3 length is 13 residues. The CDR3 loop is CASSTGLDYEQYF. The CDR3 coding sequence is TGTGCCAGCAGTACGGGACTGGACTACGAGCAGTACTTC.

This sequence joins TRBV7-3 and TRBJ2-2, with a possible D match to TRBD1 (6 bases). This CDR3 comprises 15 residues. CDR1 SGHTA and CDR2 FQGTGA come from the germline V gene. Trimming took 2 bases from V and 2 from J, leaving 9 bases between them. As DNA, the CDR3 is TGTGCCAGCAGCTTAGTGGGGGCCAACACCGGGGAGCTGTTTTTT. This sequence encodes CASSLVGANTGELFF.

The gene calls are TRBV3-1 (or the pseudogene TRBV3-2) and TRBJ1-3; the D gene is possibly TRBD1 (6 bases). CDR1 and CDR2 (germline): LGHDT, YNNKEL (reference sequence). This CDR3 is 17 amino acids long. V was cut by 0 bases and J by 3 bases, with 15 bases left in between. The chain's CDR3 is CASSQDSLGAFGNTIYF. The CDR3 bases are TGTGCCAGCAGCCAAGATTCGTTGGGGGCGTTTGGAAACACCATATATTTT.

The chain joins TRBV4-1 to TRBJ2-7; D unresolved. The CDR3 has 13 amino acids. Germline CDR1 and CDR2: MGHRA and YSYEKL. The V and J ends lost 5 bases and 2 bases respectively, with 10 bases between them. CDR3 amino acids: CASSSMSTYEQYF. The CDR3 DNA sequence: TGCGCCAGCAGCTCTATGAGCACCTACGAGCAGTACTTC.

The rearrangement joins TRBV10-3 to TRBJ2-6; D gene unclear. This CDR3 is built from 16 residues. V was cut by 2 bases and J by 0 bases, with 8 bases left in between. The germline gives CDR1 ENHRY, CDR2 SYGVKD. CDR3 bases: TGTGCCATCAGTGAGCCCCGGGCCTCTGGGGCCAACGTCCTGACTTTC. Protein product: CAISEPRASGANVLTF.

The V call is TRBV7-3, the J call TRBJ2-7; TRBD2 matches 9 bases. Germline V gene data show CDR1 as SGHTA and CDR2 as FQGTGA. Trimming cost V 2 bases and J 5 bases; bases outside gene matches: 1. The CDR3 is 13 amino acids. The CDR3 nucleotides are TGTGCCAGCAGCTTAGCGGGGGGGCACGAGCAGTACTTC. It specifies CASSLAGGHEQYF.

This clone occurred once. V gene TRBV4-1 combines with J gene TRBJ1-1; no definite D call. This CDR3 comprises 17 residues. Germline V gene sequence: CDR1 MGHRA, CDR2 YSYEKL. V lost 2 bases and J 0 bases, leaving 16 bases between the germline ends. The CDR3 nucleotides are TGCGCCAGCAGCCAATCAAGGGATTTCTACATGAACACTGAAGCTTTCTTT. It specifies CASSQSRDFYMNTEAFF.

This chain's CDR3 is CASRREDRGDIGYTF. For the CDR3, the DNA is TGTGCCAGCAGGAGGGAAGACAGGGGGGATATCGGCTACACCTTC. This rearrangement joins TRBV6-5 to TRBJ1-2; 9 bases agree with TRBD1. Germline-derived CDR1 and CDR2 are MNHEY and SVGAGI. CDR3 length: 15 residues. V trimming: 6 bases; J trimming: 8 bases; junction bases outside the gene matches: 13.

The chain is built from TRBV5-1 and TRBJ2-5, with 13 bases lining up with TRBD2. The V gene end was trimmed by 5 bases and the J gene end by 7 bases; junction bases not matched to a gene: 11. Looked up from germline, CDR1 is SGHRS and CDR2 is YFSETQ. CDR3 size: 16 residues. As DNA, the CDR3 is TGCGCCAGCAGACAGTTACTAGCGGGAGGGGAAGTGACCCAGTACTTC. Translation: CASRQLLAGGEVTQYF.

The V gene is TRBV4-1, the J gene TRBJ1-5, with TRBD1 matching over 10 bases. Germline CDR1 reads MGHRA; CDR2 reads YSYEKL. V was pared by 3 bases and J by 7 bases, with 3 bases of the junction left unmatched. This CDR3 region has 14 residues. CDR3: CASSQTGGEQPQHF. As DNA, the CDR3 is TGCGCCAGCAGCCAGACAGGGGGCGAACAGCCCCAGCATTTT.

The chain has TRBV19 and TRBJ2-1; D perhaps matches TRBD1 (6 bases). With 5 bases removed from V and 0 bases from J, the gap between germline ends came to 11 bases. Germline V CDR1 and CDR2: LNHDA, SQIVND (reference sequence). The CDR3 is made up of 15 amino acids. The CDR3 here is CASSVQGYSYNEQFF. The CDR3 DNA is TGTGCCAGTAGTGTACAGGGTTACTCCTACAATGAGCAGTTCTTC.

The chain has TRBV14 and TRBJ2-2; perhaps TRBD2 as D (5 bases). CDR3 length: 18 amino acids. Germline CDR1 is SGHDN and CDR2 is FVKESK. V lost 3 bases and J 0 bases, leaving 17 bases between the germline ends. CDR3 sequence (DNA): TGTGCCAGCAGCCAGCCAGGCGGGCGGTTTCCGAACACCGGGGAGCTGTTTTTT. Its translation is CASSQPGGRFPNTGELFF.

V is TRBV3-1 (or the pseudogene TRBV3-2) and J is TRBJ1-2; 7 nucleotides line up with TRBD1. The CDR3 has 13 amino acids. Trimming at V came to 4 bases and at J to 10 bases, leaving 9 bases not matched to a gene. The germline V gene encodes CDR1 LGHDT and CDR2 YNNKEL (reference sequence). The CDR3 protein is CASSPRQGGNYTF. The DNA for the CDR3 is TGTGCCAGCAGCCCTCGACAGGGTGGGAACTACACCTTC.

V and J are TRBV5-1 and TRBJ1-4, with TRBD1 identical over 7 bases. The trim removed 2 bases at V and 7 bases at J, leaving 8 bases unmatched. The CDR3 covers 15 residues. Germline-derived CDR1 and CDR2 are SGHRS and YFSETQ. In DNA, the CDR3 is TGCGCCAGCAGCTTTACAGGGGCCGGGGGTGAAAAACTGTTTTTT. Amino acids: CASSFTGAGGEKLFF.

The chain combines TRBV3-1 (or the pseudogene TRBV3-2) with TRBJ1-2; TRBD1 matches 7 bases. The CDR3 is 16 amino acids. Losses at the gene ends were 1 base for V and 5 bases for J; bases not matched to a gene: 10. The germline V gene has CDR1 LGHDT and CDR2 YNNKEL (reference sequence). CDR3 nucleotide sequence: TGTGCCAGCAGCCAAGCTCCACAGGGGCGCGGGTATGGCTACACCTTC. Its protein is CASSQAPQGRGYGYTF.

The genes are TRBV19 and TRBJ1-3; tentative D call: TRBD1 (6 bases). Trimming shortened V by 5 bases and J by 0 bases, and 8 bases separated the two germline ends. The CDR3 has 14 amino acids. Germline CDR1 reads LNHDA; CDR2 reads SQIVND (reference sequence). Here the CDR3 reads CASSEGVSGNTIYF. CDR3 bases: TGTGCCAGTAGTGAGGGGGTCTCTGGAAACACCATATATTTT.

V usage is TRBV19 and J usage is TRBJ1-1; unclear D gene. Germline V gene lookup returns CDR1 LNHDA and CDR2 SQIVND (reference sequence). V was cut by 4 bases and J by 0 bases, with 6 bases left in between. This CDR3 region has 13 residues. Here the CDR3 DNA reads TGTGCCAGTAGTAAGACGGTGAACACTGAAGCTTTCTTT. Residues: CASSKTVNTEAFF. The full variable domain, its missing parts supplied by reference TRBV19 and TRBJ1-1, is DGGITQSPKYLFRKEGQNVTLSCEQNLNHDAMYWYRQDPGQGLRLIYYSQIVNDFQKGDIAEGYSVSREKKESFPLTVTSAQKNPTAFYLCASSKTVNTEAFFGQGTRLTVV.

The V and J genes are TRBV29-1 and TRBJ1-3, with TRBD1 matching over 8 bases. The CDR3 covers 15 residues. V lost 6 bases and J lost 2; bases outside the gene matches: 9. Germline V gene data show CDR1 as SQVTM and CDR2 as ANQGSEA. The CDR3 DNA reads as TGCAGCGTCCAAACTACACAGGGGGCTGGAAACACCATATATTTT. Translation gives CSVQTTQGAGNTIYF.

This clone was seen only a few times. The genes are TRBV4-1 and TRBJ1-4; the D is unclear. CDR1 is MGHRA, CDR2 YSYEKL, per germline. Trimming cost V 4 bases and J 0 bases, with 9 bases left between them. CDR3 length: 15 residues. The CDR3 DNA reads as TGCGCCAGCAGCCCCTCCTCAGCAACTAATGAAAAACTGTTTTTT. It translates to CASSPSSATNEKLFF.

The sample holds one count of this clone. V is TRBV27 and J is TRBJ1-1; 8 positions match TRBD1. Germline CDR1 MNHEY, CDR2 SMNVEV (reference sequence). V dropped 5 bases and J dropped 3; count of bases not matched to a gene: 5. The CDR3 has 14 amino acids. DNA of the CDR3: TGTGCCAGCAGTCCCAGACAGGGGTACACTGAAGCTTTCTTT. It encodes CASSPRQGYTEAFF.

This chain joins TRBV19 and TRBJ1-1, with a weak D call TRBD1 (6 bases). Germline V gives CDR1 LNHDA, CDR2 SQIVND (reference sequence). The V and J ends lost 5 bases and 2 bases respectively, with 18 bases between them. The CDR3 runs 16 residues. CDR3 coding DNA: TGTGCCAGTAGTCGAGGACGGGACACGGCTAACACTGAAGCTTTCTTT. It yields the protein CASSRGRDTANTEAFF.

This rearrangement joins TRBV18 to TRBJ1-1; no firm D call. V lost 3 bases and J 1 base, leaving 3 bases between the germline ends. The germline V gene has CDR1 KGHSH and CDR2 LQKENI. The CDR3 sequence is 12 residues long. For the CDR3, the DNA is TGTGCCAGCTCACCGACGAACACTGAAGCTTTCTTT. It encodes CASSPTNTEAFF.

V usage is TRBV11-2 and J usage is TRBJ1-6, with 8 bases identical to TRBD1. The CDR3 has 16 amino acids. V shed 5 bases and J 6 bases; nucleotides not matched to a gene: 9. Looked up from germline, CDR1 is SGHAT and CDR2 is FQNNGV. The CDR3 reads CASSPTPQGVNSPLHF. In DNA, the CDR3 is TGTGCCAGCAGCCCAACCCCACAGGGGGTTAATTCACCCCTCCACTTT.